This T cell receptor beta chain was sequenced in a study of cytomegalovirus exposure and HLA in healthy donors. The PCR had 60 Vbeta and 13 Jbeta primers. The repertoire was sequenced with immunoSEQ multiplex PCR; TCRdb's copy has only in-frame clones and lacks some. The table lists about 170,000 clones, over 80% of them singletons. CDR3 size: 16 residues. Germline loops: CDR1 LGHNA, CDR2 YNFKEQ. V shed 0 bases, J shed 5 bases, and the junction held 7 bases outside the gene matches. The table lists this clone with a count of one. Sequencing used PBMCs. The chain joins TRBV4-2 to TRBJ2-5; 9 bases line up with TRBD2. The source is a woman in her forties or fifties in good health and CMV-seropositive. In DNA, the CDR3 is TGTGCCAGCAGCCAAGATCCAGCGGGGGGCCCCGAGACCCAGTACTTC. Its protein product is CASSQDPAGGPETQYF.